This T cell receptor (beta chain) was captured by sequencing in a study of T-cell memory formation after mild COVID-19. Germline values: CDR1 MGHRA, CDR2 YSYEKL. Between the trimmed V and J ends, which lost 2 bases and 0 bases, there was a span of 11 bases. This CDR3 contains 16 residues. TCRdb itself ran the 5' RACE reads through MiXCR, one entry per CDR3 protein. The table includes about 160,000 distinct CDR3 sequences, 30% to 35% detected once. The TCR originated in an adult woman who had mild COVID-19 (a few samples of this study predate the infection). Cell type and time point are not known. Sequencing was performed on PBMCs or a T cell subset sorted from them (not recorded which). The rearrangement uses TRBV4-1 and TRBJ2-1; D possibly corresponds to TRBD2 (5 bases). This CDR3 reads CASSQPFAGSYNEQFF. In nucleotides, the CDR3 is TGCGCCAGCAGCCAACCTTTCGCGGGCTCCTACAATGAGCAGTTCTTC.